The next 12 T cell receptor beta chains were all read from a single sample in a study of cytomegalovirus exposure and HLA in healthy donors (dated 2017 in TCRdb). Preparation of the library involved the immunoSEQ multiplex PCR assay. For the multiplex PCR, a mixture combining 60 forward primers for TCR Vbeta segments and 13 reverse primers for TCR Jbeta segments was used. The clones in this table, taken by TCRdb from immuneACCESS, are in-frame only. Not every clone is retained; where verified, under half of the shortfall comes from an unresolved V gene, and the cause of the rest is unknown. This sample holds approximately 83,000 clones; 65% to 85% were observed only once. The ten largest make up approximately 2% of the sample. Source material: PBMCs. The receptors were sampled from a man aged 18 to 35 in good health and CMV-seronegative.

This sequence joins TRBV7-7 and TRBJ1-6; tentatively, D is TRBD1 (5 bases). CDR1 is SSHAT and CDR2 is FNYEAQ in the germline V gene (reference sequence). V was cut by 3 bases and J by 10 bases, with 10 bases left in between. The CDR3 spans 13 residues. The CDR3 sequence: CASSLGGGSPLHF. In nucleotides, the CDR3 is TGTGCCAGCAGCTTGGGGGGTGGATCACCCCTCCACTTT.

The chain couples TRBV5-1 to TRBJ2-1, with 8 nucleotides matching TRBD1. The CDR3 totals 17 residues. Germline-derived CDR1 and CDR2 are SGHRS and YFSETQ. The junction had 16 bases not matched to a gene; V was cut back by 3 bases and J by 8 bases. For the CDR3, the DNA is TGCGCCAGCAGCTCCCTCCGAGTGAGTGACAGGGGCGATGAGCAGTTCTTC. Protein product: CASSSLRVSDRGDEQFF.

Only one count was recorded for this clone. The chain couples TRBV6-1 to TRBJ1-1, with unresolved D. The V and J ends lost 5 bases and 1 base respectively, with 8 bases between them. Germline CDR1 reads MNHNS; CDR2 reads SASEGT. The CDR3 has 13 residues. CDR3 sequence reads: CASSPGRNTEAFF. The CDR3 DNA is TGTGCCAGCAGTCCCGGGAGGAACACTGAAGCTTTCTTT.

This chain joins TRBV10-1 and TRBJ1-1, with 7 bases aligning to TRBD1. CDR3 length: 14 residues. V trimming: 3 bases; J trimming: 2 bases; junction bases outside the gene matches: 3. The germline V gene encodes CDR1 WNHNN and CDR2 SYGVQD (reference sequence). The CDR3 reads CASSEGGPNTEAFF. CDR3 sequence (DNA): TGCGCCAGCAGTGAAGGGGGCCCCAACACTGAAGCTTTCTTT.

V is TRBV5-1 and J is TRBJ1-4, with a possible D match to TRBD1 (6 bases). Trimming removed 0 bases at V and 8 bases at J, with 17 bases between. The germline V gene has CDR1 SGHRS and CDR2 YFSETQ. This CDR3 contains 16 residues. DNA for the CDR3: TGCGCCAGCAGCTTGGATCCACAGGGAGTGGGGGAAAAACTGTTTTTT. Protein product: CASSLDPQGVGEKLFF.

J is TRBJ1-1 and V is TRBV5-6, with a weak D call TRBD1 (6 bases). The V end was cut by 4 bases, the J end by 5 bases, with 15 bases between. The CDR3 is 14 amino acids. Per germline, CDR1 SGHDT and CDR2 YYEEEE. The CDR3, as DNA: TGTGCCAGCAGCCAATTCCAGGGGTTGACTGAAGCTTTCTTT. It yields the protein CASSQFQGLTEAFF.

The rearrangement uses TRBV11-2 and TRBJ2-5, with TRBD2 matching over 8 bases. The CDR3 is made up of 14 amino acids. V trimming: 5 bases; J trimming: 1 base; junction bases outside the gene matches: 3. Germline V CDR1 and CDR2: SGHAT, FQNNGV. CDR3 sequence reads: CASSITSGQETQYF. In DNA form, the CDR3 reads TGTGCCAGCAGCATTACTAGCGGCCAAGAGACCCAGTACTTC.

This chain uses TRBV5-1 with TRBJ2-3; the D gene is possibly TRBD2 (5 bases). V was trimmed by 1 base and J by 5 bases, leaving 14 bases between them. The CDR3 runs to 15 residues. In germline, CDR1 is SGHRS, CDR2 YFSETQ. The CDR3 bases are TGCGCCAGCAGCTTGTTTATTGTAGGGAGAGATACGCAGTATTTT. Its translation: CASSLFIVGRDTQYF.

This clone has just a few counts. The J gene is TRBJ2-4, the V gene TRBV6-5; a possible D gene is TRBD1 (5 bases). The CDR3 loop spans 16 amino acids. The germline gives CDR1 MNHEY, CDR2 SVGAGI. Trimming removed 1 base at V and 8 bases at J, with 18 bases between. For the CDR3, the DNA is TGTGCCAGCAGTTACTTGGGGTTGGGCAGGGCGGACATTCAGTACTTC. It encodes CASSYLGLGRADIQYF.

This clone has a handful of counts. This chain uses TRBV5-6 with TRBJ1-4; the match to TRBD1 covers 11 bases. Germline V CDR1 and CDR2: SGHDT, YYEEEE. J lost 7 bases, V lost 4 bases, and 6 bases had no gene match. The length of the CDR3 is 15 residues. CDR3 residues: CASSLGTGGTEKLFF. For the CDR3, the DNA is TGTGCCAGCAGCCTAGGGACAGGGGGTACTGAAAAACTGTTTTTT.

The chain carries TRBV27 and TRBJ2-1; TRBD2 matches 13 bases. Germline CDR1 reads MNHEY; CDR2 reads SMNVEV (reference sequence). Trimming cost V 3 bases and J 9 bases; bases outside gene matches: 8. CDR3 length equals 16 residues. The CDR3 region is CASSFFTSGGAGEQFF. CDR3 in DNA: TGTGCCAGCAGTTTCTTCACTAGCGGGGGGGCTGGTGAGCAGTTCTTC.

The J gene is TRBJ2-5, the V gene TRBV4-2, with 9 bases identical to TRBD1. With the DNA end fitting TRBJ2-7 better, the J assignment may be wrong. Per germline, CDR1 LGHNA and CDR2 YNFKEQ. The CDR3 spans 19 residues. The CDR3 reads CASSQVPGQGLLSTYEQYF. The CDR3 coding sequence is TGTGCCAGCAGCCAAGTCCCGGGACAGGGACTCCTCTCGACCTACGAGCAGTACTTC.